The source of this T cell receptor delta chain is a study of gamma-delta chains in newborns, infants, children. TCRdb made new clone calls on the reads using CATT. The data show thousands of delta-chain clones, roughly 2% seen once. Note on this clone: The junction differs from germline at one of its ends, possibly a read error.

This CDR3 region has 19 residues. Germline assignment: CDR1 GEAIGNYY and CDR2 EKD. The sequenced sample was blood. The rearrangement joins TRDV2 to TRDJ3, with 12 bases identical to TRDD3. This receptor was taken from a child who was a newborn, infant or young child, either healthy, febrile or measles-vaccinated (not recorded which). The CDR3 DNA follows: TGTGCCTGTGACAAAGTACTGGGGGATACAAGCTGGGACACCCGACAGGTGTTTTTC. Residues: CACDKVLGDTSWDTRQVFF.